This TCR beta chain was identified in a study of tumor and adjacent non-tumor tissue in lung cancer. The library came from three nested PCR rounds adapted from ARM-PCR protocols. TCRdb re-derived calls from the multiplex PCR reads in MiXCR, one entry per CDR3 protein. The repertoire holds some 66,000 distinct CDR3 sequences, with about 56% as singletons. The template was RNA from unsorted bulk tissue. The normal lung tissue was taken more than 3 cm from the tumor edge. The source material was distant non-tumor lung tissue. This sequence originates from a man in his 70s with non-small cell lung cancer.

CDR3 protein: CASSLGDSMGTIYF. The CDR3 bases are TGTGCCAGCAGTTTGGGTGACAGTATGGGCACCATATATTTT. This rearrangement joins TRBV28 to TRBJ1-3; possible D gene TRBD1, 5 bases. The CDR3 runs 14 residues. The germline V gene encodes CDR1 MDHEN and CDR2 SYDVKM. Trimming removed 3 bases from V and 9 bases from J, with 15 bases in between.